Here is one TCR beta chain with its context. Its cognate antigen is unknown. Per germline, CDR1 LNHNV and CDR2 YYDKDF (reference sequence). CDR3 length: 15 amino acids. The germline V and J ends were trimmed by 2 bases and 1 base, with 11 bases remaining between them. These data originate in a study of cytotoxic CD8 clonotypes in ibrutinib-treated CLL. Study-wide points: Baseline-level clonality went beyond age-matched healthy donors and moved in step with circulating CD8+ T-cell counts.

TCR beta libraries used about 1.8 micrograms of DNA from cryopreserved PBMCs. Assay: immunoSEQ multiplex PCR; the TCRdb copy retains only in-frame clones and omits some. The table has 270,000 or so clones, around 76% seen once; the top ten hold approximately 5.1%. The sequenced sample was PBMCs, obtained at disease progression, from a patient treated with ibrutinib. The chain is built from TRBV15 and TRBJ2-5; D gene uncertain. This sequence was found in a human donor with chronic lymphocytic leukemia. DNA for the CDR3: TGTGCCACCAGCAGACCCCCCCCTATCCAAGAGACCCAGTACTTC. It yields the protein CATSRPPPIQETQYF. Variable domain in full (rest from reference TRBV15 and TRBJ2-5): DAMVIQNPRYQVTQFGKPVTLSCSQTLNHNVMYWYQQKSSQAPKLLFHYYDKDFNNEADTPDNFQSRRPNTSFCFLDIRSPGLGDTAMYLCATSRPPPIQETQYFGPGTRLLVL.